A single sample gave rise to the 3 T cell receptor beta chains below, sequenced in a study of blood T cell repertoires in COVID-19. Using immunoSEQ multiplex PCR, the repertoire was profiled, and TCRdb retains in-frame clones only, with some absent. The repertoire holds fewer than 350,000 clones, about 85% seen once, with under 2% in the top ten. The sequenced sample consisted of PBMCs or T cells enriched from blood (not recorded which). The receptors stem from a woman in her twenties or thirties who had been exposed to COVID-19.

V gene TRBV18 combines with J gene TRBJ1-2; 10 nucleotides line up with TRBD1. This CDR3 is 17 amino acids long. Trimming at V came to 4 bases and at J to 7 bases, leaving 15 bases not matched to a gene. Germline V CDR1 and CDR2: KGHSH, LQKENI. CDR3 sequence: CASSHPGQGFLSGGYTF. The CDR3 DNA reads as TGTGCCAGCTCACACCCGGGACAGGGGTTCCTTTCGGGTGGCTACACCTTC.

V usage is TRBV18 and J usage is TRBJ2-4; D is possibly TRBD2 (6 bases). The CDR3 is 16 amino acids. The germline gives CDR1 KGHSH, CDR2 LQKENI. V was cut by 2 bases and J by 7 bases, with 18 bases left in between. The CDR3 reads CASSPRDSLNGNIQYF. The CDR3 DNA reads as TGTGCCAGCTCACCAAGGGACTCCCTCAACGGGAACATTCAGTACTTC.

This sequence joins TRBV19 and TRBJ1-4; maybe TRBD1 (5 bases). The CDR3 spans 13 residues. V was shortened by 4 bases and J by 6 bases, with 9 bases between the two germline ends. The germline V gene encodes CDR1 LNHDA and CDR2 SQIVND (reference sequence). The CDR3 sequence is CASSTTAHEKLFF. The DNA of the CDR3 is TGTGCCAGTAGTACGACAGCACATGAAAAACTGTTTTTT.